The clone carrying this T cell receptor (beta chain) was seen at least ten times. This record belongs to a study of T cells in Graves' hyperthyroidism and ophthalmopathy. Researchers amplified the TCR beta CDR3 regions from RNA transcripts. HTBI primers drove first-round RT-PCR of the TCR CDR3. MiXCR was run by TCRdb on the multiplex PCR reads, yielding one entry per CDR3 protein. The sample carries roughly 740,000 distinct CDR3 sequences, about 16% recorded once. Unmatched junction bases numbered 2, after V lost 1 base and J lost 1 base. Looked up from germline, CDR1 is SQVTM and CDR2 is ANQGSEA. CDR3 length: 15 amino acids.

Specimen: blood. This clonotype was sampled from a man aged 18 to 29 with Graves' hyperthyroidism. V is TRBV29-1 and J is TRBJ2-7; 12 bases fit TRBD2. CDR3 DNA sequence: TGCAGCGTTGAAGGCACTAGCGGGGGGTCCTACGAGCAGTACTTC. It translates to CSVEGTSGGSYEQYF.